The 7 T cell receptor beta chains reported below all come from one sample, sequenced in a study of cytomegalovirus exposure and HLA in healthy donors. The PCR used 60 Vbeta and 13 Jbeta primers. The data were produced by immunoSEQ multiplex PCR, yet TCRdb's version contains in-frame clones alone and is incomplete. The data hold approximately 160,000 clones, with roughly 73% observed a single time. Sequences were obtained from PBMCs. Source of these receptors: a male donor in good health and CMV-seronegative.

Here the CDR3 reads CAIRLAESTDTQYF. The CDR3 DNA sequence: TGTGCCATTAGACTAGCGGAGTCCACAGATACGCAGTATTTT. The V call is TRBV10-3, the J call TRBJ2-3; 9 nucleotides align to TRBD2. CDR1 is ENHRY and CDR2 is SYGVKD in the germline V gene. This CDR3 is 14 amino acids long. With V trimmed by 9 bases and J by 2 bases, 6 bases remained unmatched.

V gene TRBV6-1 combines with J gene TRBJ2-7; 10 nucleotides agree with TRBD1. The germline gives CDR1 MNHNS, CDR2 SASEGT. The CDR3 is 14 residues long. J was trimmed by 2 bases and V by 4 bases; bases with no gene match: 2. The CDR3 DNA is TGTGCCAGCAGTGCGGACAGGGGGACCTACGAGCAGTACTTC. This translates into CASSADRGTYEQYF.

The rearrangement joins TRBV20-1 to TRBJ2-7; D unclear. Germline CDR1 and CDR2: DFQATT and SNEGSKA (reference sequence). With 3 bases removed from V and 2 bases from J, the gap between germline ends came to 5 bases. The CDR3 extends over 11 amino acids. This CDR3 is CSARQAYEQYF. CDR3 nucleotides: TGCAGTGCTAGGCAGGCCTACGAGCAGTACTTC.

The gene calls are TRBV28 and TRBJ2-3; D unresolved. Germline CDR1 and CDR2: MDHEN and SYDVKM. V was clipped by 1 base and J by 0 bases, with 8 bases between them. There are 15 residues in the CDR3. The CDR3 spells CASSLLAASTDTQYF. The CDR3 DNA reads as TGTGCCAGCAGTTTATTGGCGGCTAGCACAGATACGCAGTATTTT. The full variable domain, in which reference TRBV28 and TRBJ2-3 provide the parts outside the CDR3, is DVKVTQSSRYLVKRTGEKVFLECVQDMDHENMFWYRQDPGLGLRLIYFSYDVKMKEKGDIPEGYSVSREKKERFSLILESASTNQTSMYLCASSLLAASTDTQYFGPGTRLTVL.

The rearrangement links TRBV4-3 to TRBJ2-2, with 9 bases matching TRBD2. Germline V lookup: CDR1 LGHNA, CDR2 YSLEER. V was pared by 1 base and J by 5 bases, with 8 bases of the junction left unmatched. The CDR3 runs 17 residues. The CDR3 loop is CASSQGHSGRGTGELFF. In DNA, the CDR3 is TGCGCCAGCAGCCAAGGGCATAGCGGGAGAGGAACCGGGGAGCTGTTTTTT.

The CDR3 region has the DNA TGTGCCAGCTCACCTTACAGGTACGAGCAGTACTTC. Protein: CASSPYRYEQYF. V usage is TRBV18 and J usage is TRBJ2-7; tentative D call: TRBD1 (5 bases). Germline lookup yields CDR1 KGHSH and CDR2 LQKENI. This CDR3 region has 12 residues. V dropped 3 bases and J dropped 4 bases, with 7 bases sitting between them.

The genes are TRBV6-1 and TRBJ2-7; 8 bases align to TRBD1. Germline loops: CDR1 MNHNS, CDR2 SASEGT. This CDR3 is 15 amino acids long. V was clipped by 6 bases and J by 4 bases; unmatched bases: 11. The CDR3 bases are TGTGCCAGCAGCCCCGGGACAGGCCCCTCGTACGAGCAGTACTTC. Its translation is CASSPGTGPSYEQYF.